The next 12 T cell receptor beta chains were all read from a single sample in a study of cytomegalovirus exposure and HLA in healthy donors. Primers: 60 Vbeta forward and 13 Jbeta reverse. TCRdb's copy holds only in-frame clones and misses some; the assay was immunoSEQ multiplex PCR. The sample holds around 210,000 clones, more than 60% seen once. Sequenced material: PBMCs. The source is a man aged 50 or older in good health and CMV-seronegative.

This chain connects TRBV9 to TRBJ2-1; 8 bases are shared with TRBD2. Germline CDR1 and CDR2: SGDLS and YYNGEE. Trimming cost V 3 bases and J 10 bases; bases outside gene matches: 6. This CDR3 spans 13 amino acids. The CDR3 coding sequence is TGTGCCAGCAGCGCCCATCAGCGGGGGGAGCAGTTCTTC. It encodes CASSAHQRGEQFF.

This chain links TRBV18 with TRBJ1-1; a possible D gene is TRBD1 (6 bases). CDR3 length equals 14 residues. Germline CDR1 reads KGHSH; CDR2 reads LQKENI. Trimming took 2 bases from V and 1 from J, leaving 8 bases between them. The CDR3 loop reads CASSPRDTNTEAFF. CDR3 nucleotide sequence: TGTGCCAGCTCACCAAGGGACACGAACACTGAAGCTTTCTTT.

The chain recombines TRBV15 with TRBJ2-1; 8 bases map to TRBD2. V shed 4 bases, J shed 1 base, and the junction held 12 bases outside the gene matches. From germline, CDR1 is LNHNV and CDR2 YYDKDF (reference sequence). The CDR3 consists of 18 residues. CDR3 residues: CATSIYRFGGDSYNEQFF. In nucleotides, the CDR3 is TGTGCCACCAGCATTTACCGGTTCGGGGGGGATTCCTACAATGAGCAGTTCTTC.

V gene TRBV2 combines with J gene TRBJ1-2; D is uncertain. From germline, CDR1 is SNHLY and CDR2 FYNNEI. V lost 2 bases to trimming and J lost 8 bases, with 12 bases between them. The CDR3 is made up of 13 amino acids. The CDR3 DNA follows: TGTGCCAGCAGTGAAAGTAAGCGTTCCGGCTACACCTTC. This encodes CASSESKRSGYTF. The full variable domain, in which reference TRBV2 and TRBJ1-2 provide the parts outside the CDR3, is EPEVTQTPSHQVTQMGQEVILRCVPISNHLYFYWYRQILGQKVEFLVSFYNNEISEKSEIFDDQFSVERPDGSNFTLKIRSTKLEDSAMYFCASSESKRSGYTFGSGTRLTVV.

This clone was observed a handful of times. CDR3: CASSPYNEQFF. The DNA of the CDR3 is TGTGCCAGCAGCCCATACAATGAGCAGTTCTTC. The V gene is TRBV13, the J gene TRBJ2-1; D unclear. Trimming shortened V by 5 bases and J by 4 bases, and 3 bases separated the two germline ends. This CDR3 comprises 11 residues. CDR1 and CDR2 (germline): PRHDT, FYEKMQ (reference sequence).

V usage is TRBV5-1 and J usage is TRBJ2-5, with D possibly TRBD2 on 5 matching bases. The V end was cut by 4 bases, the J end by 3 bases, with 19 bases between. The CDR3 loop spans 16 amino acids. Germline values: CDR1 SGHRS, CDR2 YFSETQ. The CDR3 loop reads CASSRAAREREETQYF. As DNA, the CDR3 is TGCGCCAGCAGCAGGGCGGCCCGGGAACGGGAAGAGACCCAGTACTTC.

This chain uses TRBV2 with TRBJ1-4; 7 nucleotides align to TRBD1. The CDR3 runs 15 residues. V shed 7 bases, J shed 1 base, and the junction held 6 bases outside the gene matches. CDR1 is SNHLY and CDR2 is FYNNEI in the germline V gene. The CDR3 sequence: CASKRQGGTNEKLFF. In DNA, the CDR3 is TGTGCCAGCAAAAGACAGGGCGGAACTAATGAAAAACTGTTTTTT. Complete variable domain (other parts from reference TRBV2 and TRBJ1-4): EPEVTQTPSHQVTQMGQEVILRCVPISNHLYFYWYRQILGQKVEFLVSFYNNEISEKSEIFDDQFSVERPDGSNFTLKIRSTKLEDSAMYFCASKRQGGTNEKLFFGSGTQLSVL.

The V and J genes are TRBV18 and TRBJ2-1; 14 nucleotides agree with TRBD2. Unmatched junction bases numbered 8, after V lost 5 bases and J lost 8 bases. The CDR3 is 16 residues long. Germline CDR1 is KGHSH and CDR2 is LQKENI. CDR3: CASSEGLAGAGDEQFF. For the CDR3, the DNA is TGTGCCAGCTCAGAGGGACTAGCGGGAGCTGGAGATGAGCAGTTCTTC.

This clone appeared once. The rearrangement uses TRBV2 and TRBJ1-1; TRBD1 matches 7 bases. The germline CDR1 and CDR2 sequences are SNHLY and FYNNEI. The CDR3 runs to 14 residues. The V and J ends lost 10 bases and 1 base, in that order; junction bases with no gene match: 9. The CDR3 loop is CATTQDRANTEAFF. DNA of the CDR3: TGTGCCACCACTCAAGACAGGGCGAACACTGAAGCTTTCTTT.

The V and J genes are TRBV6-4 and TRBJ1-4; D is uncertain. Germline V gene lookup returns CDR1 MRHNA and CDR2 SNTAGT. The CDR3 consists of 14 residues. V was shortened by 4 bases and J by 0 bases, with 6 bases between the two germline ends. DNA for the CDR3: TGTGCCAGCAGTGCCGAGCCAACTAATGAAAAACTGTTTTTT. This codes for CASSAEPTNEKLFF.

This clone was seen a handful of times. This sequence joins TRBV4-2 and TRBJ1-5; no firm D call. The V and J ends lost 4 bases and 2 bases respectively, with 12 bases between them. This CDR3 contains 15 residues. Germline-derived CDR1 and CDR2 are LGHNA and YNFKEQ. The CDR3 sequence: CASSRLRHGNQPQHF. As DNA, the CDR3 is TGTGCCAGCAGCCGGCTGAGACATGGCAATCAGCCCCAGCATTTT.

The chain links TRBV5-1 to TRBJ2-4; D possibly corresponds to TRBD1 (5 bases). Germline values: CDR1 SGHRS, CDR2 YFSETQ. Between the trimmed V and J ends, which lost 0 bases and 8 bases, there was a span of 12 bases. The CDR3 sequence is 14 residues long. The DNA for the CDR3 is TGCGCCAGCAGCTTGGAGACAGTAAGGGACATTCAGTACTTC. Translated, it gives CASSLETVRDIQYF.